This is a list of T cell receptor beta chains from one sample in a study of T-cell reconstitution after alpha-beta-depleted transplantation in children. Using its own MiXCR run on the PCR reads, TCRdb lists one record per CDR3 protein. The repertoire has 700,000 to 950,000 distinct CDR3 sequences, roughly 15% of them found once; the top ten carry approximately 4.5%. The input for sequencing was PBMCs, mostly from graft donor cells, taken 360 days after TCRalphabeta/CD19-depleted stem cell transplant. These receptors originate from a male patient younger than 18 who had a stem cell transplant for acute lymphoblastic leukemia, so the T cells may come from the graft donor. Each CDR3 is given with its conserved first and last residue. D genes are given only for firm matches. Size is omitted from some rows. Given values are once, few, many or a class for expanded clones.

CASSHAETQYF TGCGCCAGCAGCCATGCGGAGACCCAGTACTTC TRBV4-1 . TRBJ2-5 many
CASSPGQSRNNEQFF TGCGCCAGCAGCCCGGGACAGTCTAGAAACAATGAGCAGTTCTTC TRBV5-1 TRBD1 TRBJ2-1 .
CASSLATTAAYEQYF TGTGCCAGCAGTTTAGCGACGACGGCAGCCTACGAGCAGTACTTC TRBV12-3/TRBV12-4 . TRBJ2-7 few
CASFSRDSNYGYTF TGTGCCAGCTTCTCCCGGGATTCTAACTATGGCTACACCTTC TRBV12-3/TRBV12-4 . TRBJ1-2 few
CSASTGAMNTEAFF TGCAGTGCCTCGACAGGGGCTATGAACACTGAAGCTTTCTTT TRBV20-1 TRBD1 TRBJ1-1 few
CASSSTLGQGVYEQYF TGTGCCAGCAGCTCGACTCTGGGACAGGGGGTTTACGAGCAGTACTTC TRBV7-9 TRBD1 TRBJ2-7 few
CSVHRYSSGRAREQFF TGCAGCGTTCACCGCTACTCTAGCGGGAGGGCCAGGGAGCAGTTCTTC TRBV29-1 TRBD2 TRBJ2-1 few
CASSYRDRGSYEQYF TGTGCCAGCAGCTACCGGGACAGGGGATCCTACGAGCAGTACTTC TRBV7-9 TRBD1 TRBJ2-7 .
CASRPASGRTYEQYF TGCGCCAGCCGTCCGGCCAGCGGGAGGACCTACGAGCAGTACTTC TRBV5-1 TRBD2 TRBJ2-7 .
CASSLTSGSRYNEQFF TGCGCCAGCAGCCTGACTAGCGGGAGTAGGTACAATGAGCAGTTCTTC TRBV5-1 TRBD2 TRBJ2-1 many
CASSLVPTGGNAETQYF TGTGCCAGCAGCTTGGTCCCAACAGGGGGAAATGCGGAGACCCAGTACTTC TRBV5-8 TRBD1 TRBJ2-5 few
CASSLGGPIYNEQFF TGCGCCAGCAGCTTGGGGGGGCCAATCTACAATGAGCAGTTCTTC TRBV5-1 . TRBJ2-1 many
CASRPSRGSSYEQYF TGTGCAAGTCGCCCTTCACGGGGGAGCTCCTACGAGCAGTACTTC TRBV12-2 . TRBJ2-7 .
CASSFLIGSWVEETQYF TGTGCCAGCAGCTTTCTAATTGGTTCTTGGGTGGAGGAGACCCAGTACTTC TRBV11-2 . TRBJ2-5 few
CASSLPPGEQYF TGTGCCAGCAGCCTCCCGCCCGGCGAGCAGTACTTC TRBV4-2 . TRBJ2-7 .
CASSLSGGLAARTDTQYF TGTGCCAGCAGCCTGAGTGGGGGACTAGCGGCTCGCACAGATACGCAGTATTTT TRBV2 TRBD2 TRBJ2-3 .
CAWSVILNTGELFF TGTGCCTGGAGTGTAATACTGAACACCGGGGAGCTGTTTTTT TRBV30 . TRBJ2-2 few
CASSQDGTATYNEQFF TGTGCCAGCAGCCAAGACGGGACTGCAACCTACAATGAGCAGTTCTTC TRBV3-1 . TRBJ2-1 .
CASKGLISSYEQYF TGTGCCAGCAAGGGACTAATCAGCTCCTACGAGCAGTACTTC TRBV4-2 TRBD2 TRBJ2-7 .
CASSLEGTPSYEQYF TGTGCCAGCAGCTTGGAAGGGACCCCCTCCTACGAGCAGTACTTC TRBV5-6 . TRBJ2-7 many
CASRSPGTIKLFF TGTGCCAGCAGGTCCCCCGGGACAATAAAACTGTTTTTT TRBV7-9 . TRBJ1-4 .
CASSQGRLAAAYNEQFF TGCGCCAGCAGCCAAGGTCGACTAGCGGCTGCCTACAATGAGCAGTTCTTC TRBV4-1 TRBD2 TRBJ2-1 few
CAATGYTGNTGELFF TGTGCCGCGACCGGGTATACGGGGAACACCGGGGAGCTGTTTTTT TRBV6-1 . TRBJ2-2 .
CASGEGSGELFF TGCGCCAGCGGGGAAGGGTCTGGGGAGCTGTTTTTT TRBV10-1 . TRBJ2-2 few
CSARVQGFTEAFF TGCAGTGCTAGAGTTCAGGGGTTCACTGAAGCTTTCTTT TRBV20-1 . TRBJ1-1 .
CASSLKASGRQETQYF TGTGCCAGCAGCTTAAAGGCTAGCGGACGCCAAGAGACCCAGTACTTC TRBV7-3 TRBD2 TRBJ2-5 few
CSASSGPRNQPQHF TGCAGTGCTTCCAGCGGTCCCCGAAATCAGCCCCAGCATTTT TRBV20-1 . TRBJ1-5 .
CASMGGRYNEQFF TGTGCCAGCATGGGCGGGCGTTACAATGAGCAGTTCTTC TRBV2 . TRBJ2-1 .
CASSLMGEYELEEWTKNIQYF TGTGCCAGCAGCTTAATGGGGGAGTATGAGTTGGAAGAATGGACCAAAAACATTCAGTACTTC TRBV7-6 . TRBJ2-4 few
CASSPGEGGQPQHF TGCGCCAGCAGCCCAGGGGAGGGGGGGCAGCCCCAGCATTTT TRBV4-1 . TRBJ1-5 few
CASSSLGLHQPQHF TGTGCCAGCAGCTCCCTGGGCCTCCATCAGCCCCAGCATTTT TRBV7-9 . TRBJ1-5 .
CASSLAGQGFDTQYF TGTGCCAGCAGCCTAGCGGGACAGGGTTTCGATACGCAGTATTTT TRBV11-2 . TRBJ2-3 .
CASSPWTGHPTYEQYF TGTGCCAGCAGCCCTTGGACAGGACATCCAACCTACGAGCAGTACTTC TRBV3-1 TRBD1 TRBJ2-7 .
CASSPRGEHAGELFF TGCGCCAGCAGCCCAAGGGGCGAACACGCCGGGGAGCTGTTTTTT TRBV5-1 . TRBJ2-2 .
CASSYSLAHEQYF TGTGCCAGCAGCTACTCCTTAGCCCACGAGCAGTACTTC TRBV5-6 . TRBJ2-7 few
CASRPFDRGRNQPQHF TGTGCCAGCAGACCATTCGACAGGGGTAGGAATCAGCCCCAGCATTTT TRBV6-2/TRBV6-3 TRBD1 TRBJ1-5 many
CASSPRTSGSIEQYF TGTGCCAGCAGCCCGAGGACTAGCGGGAGTATCGAGCAGTACTTC TRBV3-1 TRBD2 TRBJ2-7 .
CASSPVSRRTDTQYF TGTGCCAGCAGCCCGGTGAGTCGGCGCACAGATACGCAGTATTTT TRBV7-6 . TRBJ2-3 .
CSAREAVLGPYNEQFF TGCAGTGCTAGAGAGGCAGTCCTCGGGCCTTACAATGAGCAGTTCTTC TRBV20-1 . TRBJ2-1 many
CASSQDRNSNQPQHF TGTGCCAGCAGCCAGGACCGAAATAGCAATCAGCCCCAGCATTTT TRBV4-2 . TRBJ1-5 .
CASSPRQDQGKLFF TGCGCCAGCAGCCCGCGGCAGGACCAAGGAAAACTGTTTTTT TRBV5-1 . TRBJ1-4 few
CASSRIPDRYNEQFF TGTGCCAGCAGCCGGATTCCGGACAGGTACAATGAGCAGTTCTTC TRBV7-3 TRBD1 TRBJ2-1 many
CAIQQGARGTPAYEQYF TGTGCCATCCAGCAGGGGGCTAGGGGGACGCCGGCCTACGAGCAGTACTTT TRBV2 TRBD1 TRBJ2-7 .
CSVESSVASTDTQYF TGCAGCGTCGAATCTAGCGTTGCTAGCACAGATACGCAGTATTTT TRBV29-1 . TRBJ2-3 .
CATHYEQYF TGTGCCACACATTACGAGCAGTACTTC TRBV10-3 . TRBJ2-7 many
CSGAARGGETQYF TGCAGCGGTGCAGCCAGGGGTGGAGAGACCCAGTACTTC TRBV29-1 . TRBJ2-5 many
CSAPWGGSATDTQYF TGCAGTGCGCCCTGGGGCGGCTCGGCCACAGATACGCAGTATTTT TRBV20-1 . TRBJ2-3 .
CASRYPGQVYEQYF TGTGCCAGTAGATACCCGGGACAGGTCTACGAGCAGTACTTC TRBV19 TRBD1 TRBJ2-7 few